This TCR beta chain emerged from a study of identical twins (dated by TCRdb to the mid-2010s). About the study as a whole: To test whether fetal clonotypes persist, the study used deep sequencing on TCR alpha and beta repertoires from monozygotic twins, unrelated adults of various ages, and cord blood. Replicate twin experiments were performed at different times using different library preparation protocols to rule out contamination.

CDR1 and CDR2 (MNHEY, SVGEGT) derive from the germline V gene. The CDR3, cysteine through phenylalanine, is 14 amino acids long. The retained sequence is limited to the CDR3, 42 bases, with the frame set at the first base. V loses 7 bases, J loses 6 bases, and the germline ends lie 16 bases apart. About this clonotype itself: Its antigen is still unknown. Base qualities are not recorded, but no much larger clone differs from it by a single base.

Library generation was performed with 5' RACE. The sequencer was an Illumina HiSeq 2000. A universal primer binding site was added through template switching, and the final cDNA carried a unique molecular identifier so that TCR cDNA molecules could be counted accurately. Specific primers in the conserved constant-segment region were used to synthesize first-strand cDNA for the TCR alpha and beta chains. To control for contamination, each cDNA library was double barcoded with a SMART-Mk sample barcode plus Illumina barcodes. TruSeq adapter sequences and Illumina sample barcodes were added in two successive PCR steps. The Illumina HiSeq platform was used with custom primers to sequence TCR alpha and beta cDNA libraries. The paper's data handling went like this. MiGEC was used to process raw reads and extract unique molecular identifiers, and MiXCR was used to find CDR3 positions. For each individual, recombination models were inferred using an EM algorithm with the repgenHMM and IGoR tools. Shared clonotype analysis was performed with the tcR package in R, normalizing sharing by the product of cloneset sizes. To study raw recombination without the effects of thymic and clonal selection, out-of-frame nonproductive sequences were analyzed. The public reads were reanalyzed by TCRdb: fastp trimming at Q25, MiXCR alignment, in-frame beta chains only. Identical CDR3 proteins give one entry, which carries the most common genes and DNA. TCRdb's processing, not the authors' own work, is the source of the V and J calls. The sample table lists 300,000 or so distinct CDR3 sequences, more than 8% of them with a count of one. The top ten constitute roughly 7% of the sample.

Every donor was a healthy Caucasian. The twin cohort comprised three pairs of female monozygotic twins, all aged roughly 18 to 29 years. Positive isolation kits from Invitrogen were used to isolate CD4+ and CD8+ T cell populations. The full study reports these points: Out-of-frame TCR alpha sequences shared between twins showed an excess of low generation-probability sequences compared with coincidental sharing between unrelated individuals. In monozygotic twins, out-of-frame TCR alpha sharing was systematically underestimated by recombination models, although the models agreed with sharing between unrelated individuals. Invariant T cells such as MAIT and iNKT could partly confound zero-insertion analyses, though diverse VJ usage argued against this for most clonotypes. Because the same donors could not be followed over many years, the conclusions depended on cross-sectional statistical analysis. Fewer insertions were carried by abundant cord blood beta clonotypes, a similar but weaker trend appeared in young adult naive repertoires, and no such trend appeared in memory repertoires. In beta out-of-frame sequences, excess twin sharing was weaker, because having fewer shared sequences lowered the signal-to-noise ratio.

The sample was also reused in another study, on yellow fever vaccine responses in identical twins. The second paper states: According to the authors, in identical twins the way T cells responded to vaccination appeared partly convergent and partly personalized. In the study, vaccine-responding T cell clones were precisely tracked in identical twins.

The sequenced sample was CD8+ T cells sorted from blood. This receptor was obtained from a woman aged 18-29 years in good health. The sequence is built from TRBV6-2 or TRBV6-3 and TRBJ2-4, with the D call perhaps TRBD1 or TRBD2, as 5 bases match in each case. The CDR3 protein is CASTRDALANIQYF. The DNA sequence is given as TGTGCCAGCACCCGGGACGCCCTCGCAAACATTCAGTACTTC.